These T cell receptor beta chains were read from a single sample in a study of cytomegalovirus exposure and HLA in healthy donors. The data were produced by immunoSEQ multiplex PCR, yet TCRdb's version contains in-frame clones alone and is incomplete. The data hold roughly 80,000 clones, with approximately 91% observed a single time. Sequencing input: PBMCs. The receptors here all came from a man between 25 and 39 years old in good health and CMV-seronegative. Each CDR3 is given with its conserved first and last residue. D genes are given only for firm matches. Some rows mark clone size as missing; the rest say once, few, many or name a class of expanded clone.

j_call d_call clone_size v_call cdr3_length cdr3_aa cdr3_nt
TRBJ2-2 TRBD1 NA TRBV6-6 14 CASSGTANTGELFF TGTGCCAGCTCGGGGACAGCAAACACCGGGGAGCTGTTTTTT
TRBJ2-2 NA NA TRBV7-7 17 CASSLDLAPISAGELFF TGTGCTAGCAGCTTAGACCTAGCACCCATCTCCGCCGGGGAGCTGTTTTTT
TRBJ2-7 TRBD1 NA TRBV5-1 14 CASSLDRGPYEQYF TGCGCCAGCAGCTTGGACAGGGGGCCCTACGAGCAGTACTTC
TRBJ1-1 TRBD1 NA TRBV19 15 CASHKRDSTMFLTFF TGTGCCAGTCACAAGAGGGACAGTACGATGTTTTTAACTTTCTTT
TRBJ2-5 TRBD2 NA TRBV30 16 CAWSVPASGNQETQYF TGTGCCTGGAGTGTACCGGCTAGCGGGAACCAAGAGACCCAGTACTTC
TRBJ2-1 TRBD2 NA TRBV12-5 16 CASGLASGGALGEQFF TGTGCTAGTGGTTTGGCTAGCGGGGGGGCCTTGGGTGAGCAGTTCTTC
TRBJ2-7 NA NA TRBV6-1 13 CASSRTDFYEQYF TGTGCCAGCAGTAGGACAGACTTCTACGAGCAGTACTTC
TRBJ1-2 NA NA TRBV28 14 CASSRDNGGYGYTF TGTGCCAGCAGTCGGGACAATGGGGGCTATGGCTACACCTTC
TRBJ2-3 NA NA TRBV14 15 CASSQTGRNTDTQYF TGTGCCAGCAGCCAAACAGGGAGAAATACAGATACGCAGTATTTT
TRBJ2-5 NA NA TRBV5-8 14 CASSLAAGQETQYF TGTGCCAGCAGCTTGGCGGCAGGCCAAGAGACCCAGTACTTC
TRBJ1-1 TRBD1 NA TRBV19 15 CASSPGQGLNTEAFF TGTGCCAGTAGTCCTGGACAGGGCCTGAACACTGAAGCTTTCTTT
TRBJ2-7 NA NA TRBV11-2 14 CASTPSPISYEQYF TGTGCCAGCACCCCCAGTCCCATCTCCTACGAGCAGTACTTC
TRBJ2-3 NA NA TRBV11-1 15 CASSLSGYDTDTQYF TGTGCCAGCAGCTTAAGCGGGTACGACACAGATACGCAGTATTTT
TRBJ1-2 NA NA TRBV5-1 12 CASSLQGRGYTF TGCGCCAGCAGCTTGCAGGGGCGCGGCTACACCTTC
TRBJ2-7 NA NA TRBV6-5 14 CASSETRLAYEQYF TGTGCCAGCAGTGAAACGAGACTAGCCTACGAGCAGTACTTC
TRBJ2-7 NA NA TRBV2 11 CASSDISEQYF TGTGCCAGCAGTGATATTTCCGAGCAGTACTTC
TRBJ1-6 NA NA TRBV6-1 13 CASLSLGDSPLHF TGTGCCAGTCTGAGCCTGGGAGATTCACCCCTCCACTTT
TRBJ1-4 NA once TRBV5-6 15 CASSYRPGTNEKLFF TGTGCCAGCAGTTATCGACCAGGGACTAATGAAAAACTGTTTTTT
TRBJ2-1 TRBD2 NA TRBV7-9 17 CASSLGGGLAGGREQFF TGTGCCAGCAGCTTAGGGGGAGGACTAGCGGGAGGTAGGGAGCAGTTCTTC
TRBJ1-6 NA few TRBV20-1 11 CSAGSPGQTLF TGCAGTGCGGGGAGTCCGGGCCAGACATTATTT
TRBJ2-7 NA NA TRBV6-5 14 CASSDFRGSYEQYF TGTGCCAGCAGCGATTTTCGGGGCTCCTACGAGCAGTACTTC
TRBJ1-4 TRBD1 NA TRBV28 13 CASRDQGAEKLFF TGTGCCAGCAGGGACCAGGGGGCGGAAAAACTGTTTTTT
TRBJ2-3 TRBD1 NA TRBV6-1 15 CASSASKTGADTQYF TGTGCCAGCAGTGCTAGTAAGACAGGGGCAGATACGCAGTATTTT
TRBJ2-5 NA NA TRBV27 15 CASSFYRTPQETQYF TGTGCCAGCAGTTTTTACCGGACACCTCAAGAGACCCAGTACTTC
TRBJ1-1 TRBD1 NA TRBV11-3 17 CASSLEGQGDMNTEAFF TGTGCCAGCAGCTTAGAAGGACAGGGGGATATGAACACTGAAGCTTTCTTT
TRBJ1-1 NA NA TRBV7-7 13 CASSRTVNTEAFF TGTGCTAGCAGCCGAACAGTGAACACTGAAGCTTTCTTT
TRBJ2-3 TRBD2 NA TRBV15 15 CATSQPSGGADTQYF TGTGCCACCAGTCAACCGAGCGGGGGGGCAGATACGCAGTATTTT
TRBJ2-7 TRBD2 NA TRBV7-2 14 CASSYNGRAYEQYF TGTGCCAGCAGCTACAACGGGAGGGCGTACGAGCAGTACTTC
TRBJ2-1 TRBD2 NA TRBV11-2 15 CASSLESREFDEQFF TGTGCCAGCAGCTTAGAATCGCGGGAGTTCGATGAGCAGTTCTTC
TRBJ1-4 TRBD1 NA TRBV5-1 15 CASSLSTGGFEKLFF TGCGCCAGCAGTTTATCGACAGGGGGCTTTGAAAAACTGTTTTTT
TRBJ2-1 NA NA TRBV5-4 16 CASSSGLDKVSNEQFF TGTGCCAGCAGCTCCGGTCTAGATAAGGTCTCCAATGAGCAGTTCTTC
TRBJ2-1 TRBD1 few TRBV6-4 13 CASSDSDRGEQFF TGTGCCAGCAGTGACTCGGACAGGGGTGAGCAGTTCTTC
TRBJ2-7 NA few TRBV11-3 14 CASSQGGFRDEQYF TGTGCCAGCAGCCAGGGGGGTTTTCGAGACGAGCAGTACTTC
TRBJ2-7 TRBD2 NA TRBV5-4 14 CASSFGGRAWEQYF TGTGCCAGCAGCTTCGGCGGGAGGGCTTGGGAGCAGTACTTC
TRBJ2-2 TRBD2 NA TRBV29-1 18 CSVEDAGTSAANTGELFF TGCAGCGTTGAAGACGCCGGGACTAGCGCGGCGAACACCGGGGAGCTGTTTTTT
TRBJ2-7 TRBD1 once TRBV5-6 13 CASSFWDRDEQYF TGTGCCAGCAGCTTCTGGGACAGGGACGAGCAGTACTTC